This T cell receptor (beta chain) comes out of a study of cytomegalovirus exposure and HLA in healthy donors. Turning to this clone: At one boundary the junction diverges from the germline segment, which might be a read error.

Looked up from germline, CDR1 is SSHAT and CDR2 is FNYEAQ (reference sequence). The CDR3 covers 13 residues. Donors showed nominal health when sampled, although they likely had unrecorded immune exposures. With 60 Vbeta and 13 Jbeta primers, the PCR was carried out. Only in-frame clones appear in the TCRdb table, and some are missing; sequencing was by immunoSEQ multiplex PCR. The table records more than 95,000 clones, 76% of them present only once. This TCR was sampled from a man aged 40-55 years in good health and CMV-seropositive. V gene TRBV7-7 combines with J gene TRBJ2-5; D is uncertain. The sequenced sample consisted of PBMCs. In DNA, the CDR3 is TGTGCTAGCAGCAAGCGCCTCCAAGAGACCCAGTACTTC. It specifies CASSKRLQETQYF.